A single TCR beta chain is shown here with its context. The antigen is unknown. The sample originates from a study of CD8 T cells in Susac syndrome. Study-level findings and limits: In its TCR sequencing and HLA analysis, the study acknowledged that the number of individuals was relatively small.

The CDR3 totals 12 residues. The V end lost 4 bases, the J end lost 5 bases, and 12 bases lay between the germline ends. The germline V gene encodes CDR1 SQVTM and CDR2 ANQGSEA. An amount of RNA that ranged from roughly 0.45 to 1 ug was reverse transcribed with random hexamers. TCRdb reprocessed the immunoSEQ multiplex PCR reads with MiXCR, giving one entry per CDR3 protein. The sample includes 160,000 or so distinct CDR3 sequences, approximately 94% of them seen just once. The sample was CD4+ T cells from PBMCs. The V call is TRBV29-1, the J call TRBJ2-7, with D perhaps TRBD1 (6 bases). The sequence derives from a human donor with Susac syndrome. As DNA, the CDR3 is TGCAGCGTTGGGCCGAGGGGGAACGAGCAGTACTTC. As protein: CSVGPRGNEQYF.